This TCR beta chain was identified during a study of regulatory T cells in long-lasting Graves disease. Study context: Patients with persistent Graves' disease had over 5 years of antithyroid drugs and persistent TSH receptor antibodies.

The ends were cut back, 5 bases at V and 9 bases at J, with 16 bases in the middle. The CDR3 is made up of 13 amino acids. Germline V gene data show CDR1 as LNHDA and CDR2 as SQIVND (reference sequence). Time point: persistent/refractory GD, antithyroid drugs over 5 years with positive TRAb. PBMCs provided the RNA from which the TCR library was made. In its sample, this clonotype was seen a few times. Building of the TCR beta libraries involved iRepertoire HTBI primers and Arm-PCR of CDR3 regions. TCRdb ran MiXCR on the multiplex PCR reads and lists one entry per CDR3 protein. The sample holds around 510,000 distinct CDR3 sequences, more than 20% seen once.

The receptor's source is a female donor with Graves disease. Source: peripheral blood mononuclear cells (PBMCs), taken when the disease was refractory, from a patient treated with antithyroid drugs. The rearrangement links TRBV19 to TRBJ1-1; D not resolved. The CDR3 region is CASSPHGNLQAFF. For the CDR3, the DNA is TGTGCCAGTAGTCCCCATGGGAATCTTCAAGCTTTCTTT.